Below, 2 T cell receptor beta chains from the same sample are listed, as sequenced in a study of shared clonotypes between healthy human individuals (dated by TCRdb to 2020 to 2022). Library preparation was by the immunoSEQ multiplex PCR assay. Entries here come from immuneACCESS through TCRdb and include only in-frame sequences with V and J called. Some clones fail to appear in such tables; in the studies checked, an unresolved V gene covers under half of the shortfall, and the cause of the remainder is unknown. This sample holds 600,000 or so clones; around 95% were observed only once. The ten largest clones represent over 0.09% of the sample. CD8 naive samples were obtained by positive selection for CCR7 among CD45RO-negative cells, yielding a CD45RA+CCR7+ population from which TemRA cells were excluded. The specimen was naive CD8+ T cells sorted from blood. The sample's cell subset or site label, decoded: CD45RA+CCR7+. The source is a woman aged 30 to 39 in good health.

The chain couples TRBV21-1 to TRBJ2-7; the D call TRBD1 from the table was never checked on the DNA. TRBV21-1 is reported as a pseudogene. There are 16 residues in the CDR3. For the CDR3, the DNA is TGTGCCAGCAGCAAATTCTTTCGGCAGGGGGATTACGAGCAGTACTTC. Its translation: CASSKFFRQGDYEQYF.

The chain couples TRBV7-9 to TRBJ2-6, with D hard to call. The V end was cut by 3 bases, the J end by 2 bases, with 11 bases between. Germline V gene lookup returns CDR1 SEHNR and CDR2 FQNEAQ (reference sequence). The CDR3 is 16 amino acids. In DNA, the CDR3 is TGTGCCAGCAGCTTCTTTCGGTCGGCTGGGGCCAACGTCCTGACTTTC. This gives the protein CASSFFRSAGANVLTF.